The 19 T cell receptor beta chains below all came from one sample that was sequenced in a study of blood T cell repertoires in COVID-19. TCRdb's copy holds only in-frame clones and misses some; the assay was immunoSEQ multiplex PCR. The repertoire holds fewer than 300,000 clones, with about 88% as singletons. The sequenced sample consisted of peripheral blood. These receptors were taken from a man between 60 and 75 years old who had recovered from COVID-19.

This clone has more than one count but fewer than ten. The chain combines TRBV19 with TRBJ1-6; D gene unclear. CDR1 is LNHDA, CDR2 SQIVND, per germline (reference sequence). Trimming stripped 0 bases from V and 12 bases from J, with 9 bases between. This CDR3 is 13 amino acids long. The CDR3: CASSIDRGKPLHF. CDR3 DNA: TGTGCCAGTAGTATAGATCGAGGTAAACCCCTCCACTTT.

V usage is TRBV5-1 and J usage is TRBJ2-3; 8 bases align to TRBD2. The germline V gene encodes CDR1 SGHRS and CDR2 YFSETQ. The CDR3 runs 14 residues. The V gene end was trimmed by 4 bases and the J gene end by 4 bases; junction bases not matched to a gene: 5. The CDR3 nucleotides read TGCGCCAGCAGCGTGACTAGCGTGGCAGATACGCAGTATTTT. The encoded protein is CASSVTSVADTQYF.

CDR3 sequence: CAISEPGSRLSYEQYF. The CDR3 region has the DNA TGTGCCATCAGTGAGCCTGGTTCAAGACTATCCTACGAGCAGTACTTC. This chain joins TRBV10-3 and TRBJ2-7, with D possibly TRBD2 on 5 matching bases. Germline V gene lookup returns CDR1 ENHRY and CDR2 SYGVKD. This CDR3 contains 16 residues. The germline V and J ends were trimmed by 2 bases and 1 base, with 15 bases remaining between them.

V usage is TRBV6-4 and J usage is TRBJ2-3, with unresolved D. The CDR3 consists of 16 residues. Trimming left V 0 bases short and J 2 bases short, with 12 bases between. Looked up from germline, CDR1 is MRHNA and CDR2 is SNTAGT. The CDR3 loop is CASSDSRNSPTDTQYF. The CDR3 region has the DNA TGTGCCAGCAGTGACTCGAGAAACTCCCCCACAGATACGCAGTATTTT.

This clone was picked up a small number of times. The chain employs TRBV5-4 and TRBJ1-2, with D perhaps TRBD1 (5 bases). Trimming stripped 0 bases from V and 2 bases from J, with 5 bases between. This CDR3 comprises 13 residues. Germline V gene data show CDR1 as SGHNT and CDR2 as YYREEE (reference sequence). CDR3 nucleotide sequence: TGTGCCAGCAGCTTGGGACAGAACTATGGCTACACCTTC. This codes for CASSLGQNYGYTF. Variable domain in full (rest from reference TRBV5-4 and TRBJ1-2): ETGVTQSPTHLIKTRGQQVTLRCSSQSGHNTVSWYQQALGQGPQFIFQYYREEENGRGNFPPRFSGLQFPNYSSELNVNALELDDSALYLCASSLGQNYGYTFGSGTRLTVV.

In this sample, this clone turned up once. The chain joins TRBV30 to TRBJ2-3, with D uncertain. Trimming shortened V by 3 bases and J by 1 base, and 5 bases separated the two germline ends. Germline loops: CDR1 GTSNPN, CDR2 SVGIG (reference sequence). The CDR3 runs to 12 residues. The CDR3: CAWSPGTDTQYF. CDR3 sequence (DNA): TGTGCCTGGAGCCCGGGCACAGATACGCAGTATTTT.

This chain joins TRBV2 and TRBJ2-5; a possible D gene is TRBD2 (6 bases). The germline V gene has CDR1 SNHLY and CDR2 FYNNEI. V lost 10 bases and J lost 3, with 18 bases in between. The CDR3 sequence is 14 residues long. As DNA, the CDR3 is TGTGCCACCGTCAGACCGGGACTGAAAGAGACCCAGTACTTC. This gives the protein CATVRPGLKETQYF.

The chain carries TRBV5-4 and TRBJ2-7; 9 bases match TRBD2. CDR3 length: 16 residues. V lost 4 bases to trimming and J lost 4 bases; unmatched junction nucleotides: 12. Germline-derived CDR1 and CDR2 are SGHNT and YYREEE (reference sequence). The CDR3 is CASSTNGGGGAYEQYF. Here the CDR3 DNA reads TGTGCCAGCAGCACCAACGGGGGCGGGGGGGCATACGAGCAGTACTTC.

The rearrangement uses TRBV6-5 and TRBJ1-6; D unresolved. Germline CDR1 is MNHEY and CDR2 is SVGAGI. The CDR3 has 13 residues. Trimming shortened V by 3 bases and J by 8 bases, and 8 bases separated the two germline ends. CDR3 DNA sequence: TGTGCCAGCAGTTATCGCGCTTATTCACCCCTCCACTTT. Amino acid sequence: CASSYRAYSPLHF.

This clone was detected only once. The chain employs TRBV3-1 (or the pseudogene TRBV3-2) and TRBJ1-4; TRBD1 might be the D (5 bases). CDR3 length equals 15 residues. The V gene's germline CDR1 is LGHDT and CDR2 YNNKEL (reference sequence). Between the trimmed V and J ends, which lost 0 bases and 10 bases, there was a span of 15 bases. CDR3 coding DNA: TGTGCCAGCAGCCAAGATTCCACGGGGGGAGGAAAACTGTTTTTT. Encoded protein: CASSQDSTGGGKLFF.

The V gene is TRBV5-5, the J gene TRBJ1-3; D unclear. Germline values: CDR1 SGHKS, CDR2 YYEKEE (reference sequence). The length of the CDR3 is 16 residues. V dropped 4 bases and J dropped 0 bases, with 14 bases sitting between them. The CDR3 sequence is CASSLTTIDSGNTIYF. The CDR3 region has the DNA TGTGCCAGCAGCCTCACTACGATAGACTCTGGAAACACCATATATTTT. Full variable domain (rest looked up from reference TRBV5-5 and TRBJ1-3): DAGVTQSPTHLIKTRGQQVTLRCSPISGHKSVSWYQQVLGQGPQFIFQYYEKEERGRGNFPDRFSARQFPNYSSELNVNALLLGDSALYLCASSLTTIDSGNTIYFGEGSWLTVV.

The rearrangement links TRBV2 to TRBJ1-1; D call uncertain. Trimming cost V 5 bases and J 1 base, with 11 bases left between them. There are 14 residues in the CDR3. Germline V CDR1 and CDR2: SNHLY, FYNNEI. CDR3 sequence reads: CASSPTPENTEAFF. The CDR3 coding sequence is TGTGCCAGCAGTCCTACCCCCGAGAACACTGAAGCTTTCTTT.

This rearrangement joins TRBV6-4 to TRBJ1-2; tentative D call: TRBD1 (5 bases). The CDR3 contains 18 residues. Germline V CDR1 and CDR2: MRHNA, SNTAGT. Trimming shortened V by 0 bases and J by 1 base, and 18 bases separated the two germline ends. The CDR3 region is CASSDSGGVETFNYGYTF. The CDR3 nucleotides read TGTGCCAGCAGTGACTCTGGAGGGGTCGAGACTTTTAACTATGGCTACACCTTC.

CDR3 DNA: TGTGCCACCAGTGACAATCAAGAGACCCAGTACTTC. Its translation is CATSDNQETQYF. The chain has TRBV24-1 and TRBJ2-5; no reliable D call. Trimming stripped 4 bases from V and 2 bases from J, with 4 bases between. CDR1 KGHDR and CDR2 SFDVKD come from the germline V gene. The CDR3 extends over 12 amino acids.

The CDR3 DNA follows: TGTGCCAGCAGCAGACGATCGGGACAGAATGCGAACACCGGGGAGCTGTTTTTT. It translates to CASSRRSGQNANTGELFF. This chain links TRBV5-5 with TRBJ2-2; 7 nucleotides line up with TRBD1. With V trimmed by 4 bases and J by 0 bases, 12 bases remained unmatched. From germline, CDR1 is SGHKS and CDR2 YYEKEE (reference sequence). The CDR3 spans 18 residues.

The chain carries TRBV21-1 and TRBJ2-3; the D call in the table, TRBD2, was not verified against the DNA. TRBV21-1 is classified as a pseudogene. This CDR3 spans 18 amino acids. This CDR3 is CASSNRSQRGYSTDTQYF. The CDR3 nucleotides read TGTGCCAGCAGCAATCGCTCCCAGCGGGGTTACTCCACAGATACGCAGTATTTT.

The chain couples TRBV27 to TRBJ2-3; 14 bases agree with TRBD2. This CDR3 has 20 residues. The V gene's germline CDR1 is MNHEY and CDR2 SMNVEV (reference sequence). V was pared by 5 bases and J by 0 bases, with 13 bases of the junction left unmatched. The CDR3 is CASSTRLAGGLGFSTDTQYF. The CDR3 DNA sequence: TGTGCCAGCAGTACCAGACTAGCGGGGGGGCTAGGGTTTAGCACAGATACGCAGTATTTT.

The V gene is TRBV23-1, the J gene TRBJ2-1, with TRBD2 matching 11 bases. TRBV23-1 carries the ORF label, with uncertain function. Trimming removed 4 bases from V and 7 bases from J; junction bases left unmatched: 3. The CDR3 runs to 14 residues. The CDR3 loop is CASSLSGGANEQFF. The CDR3 DNA is TGCGCCAGCAGTCTTAGCGGGGGGGCAAATGAGCAGTTCTTC.

The chain recombines TRBV5-4 with TRBJ2-5; D gene unclear. The CDR3 is 13 residues long. V was clipped by 4 bases and J by 1 base, with 8 bases between them. Germline assignment: CDR1 SGHNT and CDR2 YYREEE (reference sequence). CDR3: CASSPAAQETQYF. CDR3 nucleotide sequence: TGTGCCAGCAGCCCTGCGGCCCAAGAGACCCAGTACTTC.